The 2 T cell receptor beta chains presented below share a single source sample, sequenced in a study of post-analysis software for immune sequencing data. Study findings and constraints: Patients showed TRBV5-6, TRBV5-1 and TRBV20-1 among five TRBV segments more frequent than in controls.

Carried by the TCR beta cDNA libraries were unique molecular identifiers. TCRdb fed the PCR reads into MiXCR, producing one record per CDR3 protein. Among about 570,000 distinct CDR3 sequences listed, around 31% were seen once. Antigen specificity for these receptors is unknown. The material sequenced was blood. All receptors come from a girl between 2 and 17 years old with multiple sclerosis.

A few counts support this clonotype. CDR3 region: CASSLALAGENEQYF. The CDR3 DNA sequence: TGTGCCAGCAGCTTAGCACTAGCGGGGGAGAACGAGCAGTACTTC. V usage is TRBV11-1 and J usage is TRBJ2-7; 11 positions agree with TRBD2. V was clipped by 0 bases and J by 5 bases; unmatched bases: 3. The germline V gene has CDR1 SGHAT and CDR2 FQDESV (reference sequence). The CDR3 extends over 15 amino acids.

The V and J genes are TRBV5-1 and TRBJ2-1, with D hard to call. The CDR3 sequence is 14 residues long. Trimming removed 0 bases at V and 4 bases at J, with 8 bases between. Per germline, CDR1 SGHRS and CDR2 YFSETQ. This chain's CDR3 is CASSLAYLYNEQFF. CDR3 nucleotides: TGCGCCAGCAGCTTGGCCTACCTTTACAATGAGCAGTTCTTC.